The 32 T cell receptor beta chains reported below all come from one sample, sequenced in a study of control samples from healthy donors and cancer patients. TCRdb's copy holds only in-frame clones and misses some; the assay was immunoSEQ multiplex PCR. The sample lists about 150,000 clones, approximately 92% occurring once. The specimen sequenced was blood. The receptors were gathered from a man aged 25-40 years in good health.

The chain carries TRBV28 and TRBJ2-5, with D perhaps matching TRBD2 (6 bases). Germline V gene sequence: CDR1 MDHEN, CDR2 SYDVKM. The V and J ends lost 3 bases and 2 bases respectively, with 13 bases between them. The CDR3 length is 15 residues. CDR3 protein: CASSLRGLGQETQYF. The CDR3 DNA reads as TGTGCCAGCAGTTTGCGGGGCTTAGGGCAAGAGACCCAGTACTTC.

CDR3 bases: TGTGCCAGCAGCCAAGCAGGGGGGGACTATACCTACGAGCAGTACTTC. Its protein is CASSQAGGDYTYEQYF. The rearrangement links TRBV4-2 to TRBJ2-7, with D perhaps TRBD1 or TRBD2 (7 bases each). Germline lookup yields CDR1 LGHNA and CDR2 YNFKEQ. V dropped 1 base and J dropped 2 bases, with 15 bases sitting between them. The CDR3 totals 16 residues.

V gene TRBV28 combines with J gene TRBJ1-5; 7 bases align to TRBD1. Per the germline V gene, CDR1 is MDHEN and CDR2 is SYDVKM. V lost 5 bases and J lost 0; bases outside the gene matches: 7. CDR3 length equals 16 residues. The CDR3 DNA is TGTGCCAGCAGTCGGACAGGAGATTATAGCAATCAGCCCCAGCATTTT. This encodes CASSRTGDYSNQPQHF.

V is TRBV30 and J is TRBJ1-2, with D possibly being TRBD1 (5 bases). The CDR3 extends over 12 amino acids. The germline V gene encodes CDR1 GTSNPN and CDR2 SVGIG (reference sequence). CDR3 coding DNA: TGTGCGGTGATGAGGGGTAACTATGGCTACACCTTC. Translating gives CAVMRGNYGYTF.

This chain links TRBV6-4 with TRBJ2-2; 9 bases are a match to TRBD1. CDR1 and CDR2 from the germline V gene are MRHNA and SNTAGT. The CDR3 is 16 amino acids. V shed 1 base, J shed 6 bases, and the junction held 6 bases outside the gene matches. The CDR3 loop is CASSDYGTGLAGELFF. DNA for the CDR3: TGTGCCAGCAGTGACTACGGGACAGGGTTAGCCGGGGAGCTGTTTTTT.

The CDR3 reads CASSFGSSSTEAFF. CDR3 DNA: TGTGCCAGCAGTTTTGGATCCTCCTCGACTGAAGCTTTCTTT. The J gene is TRBJ1-1, the V gene TRBV27, with D uncertain. With 3 bases removed from V and 5 bases from J, the gap between germline ends came to 13 bases. Looked up from germline, CDR1 is MNHEY and CDR2 is SMNVEV (reference sequence). This CDR3 is 14 amino acids long.

This rearrangement joins TRBV5-4 to TRBJ1-2; D ambiguous. Trimming left V 1 base short and J 4 bases short, with 5 bases between. The CDR3 extends over 12 amino acids. CDR1 and CDR2 from the germline V gene are SGHNT and YYREEE (reference sequence). CDR3 coding DNA: TGTGCCAGCAGCTTGTTAAGCTATGGCTACACCTTC. It specifies CASSLLSYGYTF.

The chain couples TRBV28 to TRBJ1-3, with 7 bases matching TRBD1. V gave up 2 bases and J gave up 2 bases; unmatched junction bases: 3. The CDR3 has 15 amino acids. Germline V gene sequence: CDR1 MDHEN, CDR2 SYDVKM. Here the CDR3 reads CASSLVGGTGNTIYF. The CDR3 region has the DNA TGTGCCAGCAGTTTAGTAGGGGGCACTGGAAACACCATATATTTT.

In DNA, the CDR3 is TGTGCCATCAACGGCCCGGACGACACTGAAGCTTTCTTT. This translates into CAINGPDDTEAFF. The genes are TRBV10-3 and TRBJ1-1; no clear D. Germline V gene sequence: CDR1 ENHRY, CDR2 SYGVKD. The CDR3 extends over 13 amino acids. The ends were cut back, 7 bases at V and 3 bases at J, with 12 bases in the middle.

This sequence joins TRBV5-6 and TRBJ1-1, with D tentatively TRBD1 (5 bases). The ends were cut back, 4 bases at V and 7 bases at J, with 14 bases in the middle. The CDR3 consists of 13 residues. Germline V gene data show CDR1 as SGHDT and CDR2 as YYEEEE. The CDR3 sequence: CASSPGGKIEAFF. The CDR3 coding sequence is TGTGCCAGCAGCCCCGGGGGGAAGATTGAAGCTTTCTTT.

The rearrangement links TRBV18 to TRBJ2-2, with D perhaps matching TRBD2 (5 bases). CDR3 size: 15 residues. The V and J ends lost 2 bases and 1 base respectively, with 8 bases between them. Germline CDR1 is KGHSH and CDR2 is LQKENI. The CDR3 coding sequence is TGTGCCAGCTCACCAGAGGGCCTGAACACCGGGGAGCTGTTTTTT. This gives the protein CASSPEGLNTGELFF.

The chain uses TRBV30 and TRBJ1-1, with 8 bases that match TRBD1. Germline CDR1 reads GTSNPN; CDR2 reads SVGIG (reference sequence). J was trimmed by 5 bases and V by 0 bases; bases with no gene match: 5. The CDR3 runs to 14 residues. The CDR3 DNA is TGTGCCTGGAGTGTCGACAGGGGTTTGACTGAAGCTTTCTTT. Amino acid sequence: CAWSVDRGLTEAFF.

This clone was recorded once. The rearrangement joins TRBV4-2 to TRBJ2-2; possible D gene TRBD2, 6 bases. Trimming removed 7 bases from V and 9 bases from J, with 15 bases in between. This CDR3 is 13 amino acids long. Germline CDR1 is LGHNA and CDR2 is YNFKEQ. In nucleotides, the CDR3 is TGTGCCAGCACCTTGGGAGGCAATAGGGAGCTGTTTTTT. It codes for CASTLGGNRELFF.

The CDR3 coding sequence is TGTGCCAGCAGTTACATGGACTCTTACAATGAGCAGTTCTTC. Encoded protein: CASSYMDSYNEQFF. The genes are TRBV6-2 or TRBV6-3 and TRBJ2-1; the D gene is possibly TRBD2 (5 bases). From germline, CDR1 is MNHEY and CDR2 SVGEGT. The V end lost 2 bases, the J end lost 4 bases, and 9 bases lay between the germline ends. The CDR3 has 14 residues.

The genes are TRBV12-3 or TRBV12-4 and TRBJ1-2; no reliable D call. V was clipped by 2 bases and J by 2 bases, with 3 bases between them. The CDR3 spans 12 residues. CDR3 nucleotides: TGTGCCAGCAGTTTATACAACTATGGCTACACCTTC. Protein sequence: CASSLYNYGYTF.

The V call is TRBV9, the J call TRBJ1-2, with D perhaps TRBD1 (6 bases). This CDR3 region has 14 residues. The V end was cut by 0 bases, the J end by 6 bases, with 12 bases between. The germline V gene encodes CDR1 SGDLS and CDR2 YYNGEE. Here the CDR3 reads CASSVGGGNNGYTF. The CDR3 DNA is TGTGCCAGCAGCGTAGGAGGGGGGAACAATGGCTACACCTTC.

J is TRBJ2-7 and V is TRBV5-1; the D gene is possibly TRBD1 (5 bases). The V end was cut by 1 base, the J end by 5 bases, with 13 bases between. The CDR3 consists of 14 residues. CDR1 is SGHRS, CDR2 YFSETQ, per germline. The CDR3 coding sequence is TGCGCCAGCAGCTTGCGGCAGGGTGGGAACGAGCAGTACTTC. Its translation is CASSLRQGGNEQYF.

The chain couples TRBV15 to TRBJ1-4; 7 nucleotides align to TRBD1. Germline trimming cut 7 bases from V and 5 bases from J; bases unmatched to any gene: 7. The CDR3 totals 14 residues. CDR1 is LNHNV, CDR2 YYDKDF, per germline (reference sequence). The chain's CDR3 is CATTPGQQNEKLFF. The DNA for the CDR3 is TGTGCCACCACTCCGGGACAGCAGAATGAAAAACTGTTTTTT.

This clone has a single count. CDR3 nucleotides: TGCAGCGTTGAAGATAGTGTTAATAACTATGGCTACACCTTC. Its translation is CSVEDSVNNYGYTF. V gene TRBV29-1 combines with J gene TRBJ1-2, with D uncertain. The germline V gene has CDR1 SQVTM and CDR2 ANQGSEA. The CDR3 loop spans 14 amino acids. V was trimmed by 0 bases and J by 1 base, leaving 9 bases between them.

The V call is TRBV12-3 or TRBV12-4, the J call TRBJ2-7, with D tentatively TRBD1 (5 bases). Trimming took 10 bases from V and 2 from J, leaving 12 bases between them. There are 12 residues in the CDR3. The CDR3 sequence is CATSMGPYEQYF. As DNA, the CDR3 is TGTGCCACGTCCATGGGGCCCTACGAGCAGTACTTC.

V gene TRBV3-1 (or the pseudogene TRBV3-2) combines with J gene TRBJ2-3, with 14 bases identical to TRBD2. V gave up 1 base and J gave up 5 bases; unmatched junction bases: 5. The CDR3 extends over 17 amino acids. Per germline, CDR1 LGHDT and CDR2 YNNKEL (reference sequence). CDR3 nucleotide sequence: TGTGCCAGCAGCCAAGGACTAGCGGGGGGGCATAAAGATACGCAGTATTTT. This translates into CASSQGLAGGHKDTQYF.

The chain carries TRBV28 and TRBJ1-2; 9 bases fit TRBD1. This CDR3 has 15 residues. The V gene end was trimmed by 5 bases and the J gene end by 7 bases; junction bases not matched to a gene: 11. Germline V gene sequence: CDR1 MDHEN, CDR2 SYDVKM. CDR3 in amino acids: CASSPLRDRVGGYTF. The CDR3 region has the DNA TGTGCCAGCAGTCCACTCAGGGACAGGGTTGGTGGCTACACCTTC.

The chain couples TRBV11-2 to TRBJ1-1, with 7 bases identical to TRBD1. The CDR3 is made up of 17 amino acids. Germline V lookup: CDR1 SGHAT, CDR2 FQNNGV. With 1 base clipped from V and 1 base from J, the junction kept 9 bases outside the gene matches. For the CDR3, the DNA is TGTGCCAGCAGCTTAGGTTGGGACAGCTTACAGAACACTGAAGCTTTCTTT. Amino acids: CASSLGWDSLQNTEAFF.

In its sample, this clone was seen a few times. The chain links TRBV2 to TRBJ1-6; D may be TRBD1 (6 bases). V was clipped by 8 bases and J by 9 bases, with 14 bases between them. The germline gives CDR1 SNHLY, CDR2 FYNNEI. There are 13 residues in the CDR3. CDR3 sequence: CASVYREASPLHF. The CDR3 DNA sequence: TGTGCCAGCGTATACAGGGAAGCTTCACCCCTCCACTTT.

The chain carries TRBV12-3 or TRBV12-4 and TRBJ2-1; the match to TRBD2 covers 14 bases. The CDR3 has 13 amino acids. J lost 6 bases, V lost 10 bases, and 2 bases had no gene match. The CDR3 sequence is CATGLAGGNEQFF. For the CDR3, the DNA is TGTGCCACAGGACTAGCGGGGGGCAATGAGCAGTTCTTC.

The V and J genes are TRBV5-7 and TRBJ1-3; 7 nucleotides line up with TRBD1. TRBV5-7 is noted as an ORF with a role that remains uncertain. The CDR3 extends over 15 amino acids. V trimming: 0 bases; J trimming: 5 bases; junction bases outside the gene matches: 5. The chain's CDR3 is CASSLGQGLRNTIYF. The DNA for the CDR3 is TGTGCCAGCAGCTTGGGACAGGGACTCCGAAACACCATATATTTT.

This clone was seen only once. This chain connects TRBV28 to TRBJ2-2; D gene ambiguous. Deletions cut 3 bases from V and 1 base from J, with 12 bases between. The CDR3 consists of 16 residues. Germline CDR1 MDHEN, CDR2 SYDVKM. The CDR3: CASSFERTLNTGELFF. The CDR3 DNA follows: TGTGCCAGCAGTTTCGAAAGAACTCTGAACACCGGGGAGCTGTTTTTT.

J is TRBJ2-1 and V is TRBV11-3; 8 bases agree with TRBD2. With 1 base clipped from V and 5 bases from J, the junction kept 13 bases outside the gene matches. In germline, CDR1 is SGHNT, CDR2 YENEEA. CDR3 length: 18 amino acids. Written as DNA, the CDR3 is TGTGCCAGCAGCTTAGCGAAGGGCGGGGGGAGCCTTCACAATGAGCAGTTCTTC. Protein product: CASSLAKGGGSLHNEQFF.

This sequence joins TRBV28 and TRBJ1-6; maybe TRBD1 (5 bases). With 4 bases removed from V and 11 bases from J, the gap between germline ends came to 12 bases. Germline lookup yields CDR1 MDHEN and CDR2 SYDVKM. The CDR3 contains 13 residues. CDR3 in amino acids: CASSSQRGTPLHF. The CDR3 DNA follows: TGTGCCAGCAGTTCCCAGCGGGGCACACCCCTCCACTTT.

This sequence joins TRBV9 and TRBJ2-7; weak D call: TRBD2 (5 bases). Germline V gene data show CDR1 as SGDLS and CDR2 as YYNGEE. V was clipped by 3 bases and J by 2 bases, with 9 bases between them. The CDR3 extends over 13 amino acids. The CDR3 sequence is CASSAGMTYEQYF. The CDR3 nucleotides are TGTGCCAGCAGCGCCGGGATGACCTACGAGCAGTACTTC. The whole variable domain, remainder taken from reference TRBV9 and TRBJ2-7, is DSGVTQTPKHLITATGQRVTLRCSPRSGDLSVYWYQQSLDQGLQFLIQYYNGEERAKGNILERFSAQQFPDLHSELNLSSLELGDSALYFCASSAGMTYEQYFGPGTRLTVT.

This clone was observed a single time. The chain links TRBV30 to TRBJ2-7, with 7 bases aligning to TRBD2. The CDR3 sequence is 13 residues long. The germline CDR1 and CDR2 sequences are GTSNPN and SVGIG (reference sequence). V shed 8 bases and J 3 bases; nucleotides not matched to a gene: 10. The CDR3: CAGLGRDRYEQYF. CDR3 DNA sequence: TGTGCCGGACTAGGACGGGATCGCTACGAGCAGTACTTC.

The chain links TRBV10-1 to TRBJ1-3; 7 nucleotides line up with TRBD1. V dropped 9 bases and J dropped 7; count of bases not matched to a gene: 12. Germline lookup yields CDR1 WNHNN and CDR2 SYGVQD (reference sequence). The CDR3 spans 14 residues. The CDR3 reads CARPGGAGGNTIYF. The CDR3 region has the DNA TGCGCCAGACCCGGGGGGGCAGGGGGGAACACCATATATTTT.